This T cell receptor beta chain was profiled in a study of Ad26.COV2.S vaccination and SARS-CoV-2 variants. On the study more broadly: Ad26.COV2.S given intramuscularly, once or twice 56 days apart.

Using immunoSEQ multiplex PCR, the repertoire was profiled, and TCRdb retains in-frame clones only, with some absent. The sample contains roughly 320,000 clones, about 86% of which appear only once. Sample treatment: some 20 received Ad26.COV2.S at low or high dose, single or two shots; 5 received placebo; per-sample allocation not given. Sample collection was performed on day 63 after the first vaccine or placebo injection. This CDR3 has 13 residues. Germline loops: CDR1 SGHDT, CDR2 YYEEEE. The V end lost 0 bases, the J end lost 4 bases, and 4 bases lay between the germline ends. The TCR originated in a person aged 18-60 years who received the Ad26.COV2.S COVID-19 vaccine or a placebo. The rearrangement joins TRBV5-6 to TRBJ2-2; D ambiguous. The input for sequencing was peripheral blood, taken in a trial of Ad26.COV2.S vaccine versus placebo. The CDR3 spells CASSLVPTGELFF. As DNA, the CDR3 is TGTGCCAGCAGCTTGGTGCCCACCGGGGAGCTGTTTTTT.